This T cell receptor beta chain was documented in a study of patients and donors after allogeneic stem cell transplantation (dated by TCRdb to 2019 to 2021). There are a few counts of this clonotype. Its antigen specificity is not known. No quality values exist for individual bases; no much larger clone is one base distant. The library was generated by RT-PCR. The sample was run on a NextSeq 550. The public reads were reanalyzed by TCRdb: fastp trimming at Q25, MiXCR alignment, in-frame beta chains only. Under each unique CDR3 protein, matching rows form one entry showing the most common genes and DNA. Across this sample there are some 230,000 distinct CDR3 sequences, with 12% to 15% seen only once. The ten top clones hold approximately 10% of the sample. V and J are truncated by 3 bases and 0 bases respectively, leaving an intervening sequence of 9 bases. Looking up the germline V gene yields CDR1 SGDLS and CDR2 YYNGEE. The CDR3 measures 15 amino acids from cysteine to phenylalanine. The kept DNA is CDR3 alone, 45 bases in frame from the first base.

The sequence joins TRBV9 to TRBJ2-2; a tentative D match to TRBD2 spans 6 bases. Sample: blood, either unsorted or a sorted T cell fraction (not recorded which). The TCR originated in a human donor who was either an allogeneic HSCT recipient or a stem cell or donor lymphocyte infusion donor (not recorded which). It is not recorded whose cells these are; they may come from a transplant donor. Read as DNA, the sequence is TGTGCCAGCAGCGGTAGCGGTACGAACACCGGGGAGCTGTTTTTT. It specifies CASSGSGTNTGELFF.